These 24 T cell receptor beta chains were sequenced from one sample in a study of cytomegalovirus exposure and HLA in healthy donors. The PCR employed 60 Vbeta primers together with 13 Jbeta primers. Sequenced by immunoSEQ multiplex PCR; TCRdb stores in-frame clones only, minus some. The sample yields some 140,000 clones, 66% seen once. The sequenced sample was PBMCs. The receptors derive from a human donor in good health.

The J gene is TRBJ2-1, the V gene TRBV18; 10 bases agree with TRBD2. Per the germline V gene, CDR1 is KGHSH and CDR2 is LQKENI. Trimming removed 5 bases from V and 7 bases from J; junction bases left unmatched: 8. This CDR3 has 15 residues. Here the CDR3 DNA reads TGTGCCAGCTCATCCGCTAGCGGGGGTCAAAATGAGCAGTTCTTC. Its translation is CASSSASGGQNEQFF.

The chain couples TRBV6-5 to TRBJ2-6; D perhaps matches TRBD1 (5 bases). Germline-derived CDR1 and CDR2 are MNHEY and SVGAGI. This CDR3 has 15 amino acids. Trimming took off 0 bases at V and 9 bases at J, with 12 bases between the two ends. The CDR3 sequence is CASSYSGANVNVLTF. DNA of the CDR3: TGTGCCAGCAGTTACTCAGGGGCCAACGTCAACGTCCTGACTTTC.

The chain is built from TRBV28 and TRBJ2-7; weak D call: TRBD2 (6 bases). V was trimmed by 5 bases and J by 0 bases, leaving 26 bases between them. The CDR3 runs 19 residues. Germline V gives CDR1 MDHEN, CDR2 SYDVKM. Here the CDR3 DNA reads TGTGCCAGCAGTCACGGGGATTGGGGGGTGTCAAGGAGCTCCTACGAGCAGTACTTC. Translation: CASSHGDWGVSRSSYEQYF.

This chain uses TRBV10-3 with TRBJ2-7, with 8 nucleotides matching TRBD1. The CDR3 covers 14 residues. The V gene's germline CDR1 is ENHRY and CDR2 SYGVKD. V was clipped by 8 bases and J by 1 base; unmatched bases: 7. CDR3 nucleotide sequence: TGTGCCATCCCGGGACAGGAGGTGTCCTACGAGCAGTACTTC. Translating gives CAIPGQEVSYEQYF.

This clone was found a few times. This sequence joins TRBV27 and TRBJ1-1, with a tentative D call TRBD1 (5 bases). Per germline, CDR1 MNHEY and CDR2 SMNVEV (reference sequence). This CDR3 spans 16 amino acids. V dropped 4 bases and J dropped 0 bases, with 15 bases sitting between them. CDR3 DNA: TGTGCCAGCAGTTCCCCCGGGGGGAAGGTGAACACTGAAGCTTTCTTT. This translates into CASSSPGGKVNTEAFF.

CDR3: CASSQDLGAGLAGANEQFF. CDR3 DNA: TGCGCCAGCAGCCAAGATTTGGGAGCTGGGCTAGCGGGAGCAAATGAGCAGTTCTTC. V usage is TRBV4-1 and J usage is TRBJ2-1; TRBD2 agrees at 10 bases. Trimming cost V 0 bases and J 7 bases; bases outside gene matches: 15. Germline lookup yields CDR1 MGHRA and CDR2 YSYEKL. The CDR3 loop spans 19 amino acids.

In this sample, this clone turned up once. The rearrangement uses TRBV7-9 and TRBJ2-1; 12 nucleotides match TRBD2. Trimming removed 2 bases from V and 4 bases from J; junction bases left unmatched: 3. The germline V gene encodes CDR1 SEHNR and CDR2 FQNEAQ (reference sequence). The CDR3 has 16 residues. CDR3 sequence (DNA): TGTGCCAGCAGCTTATGGCTAGCGGGAGGGTACAATGAGCAGTTCTTC. This encodes CASSLWLAGGYNEQFF. Using reference TRBV7-9 and TRBJ2-1 for the parts outside the CDR3, the full variable domain is DTGVSQNPRHKITKRGQNVTFRCDPISEHNRLYWYRQTLGQGPEFLTYFQNEAQLEKSRLLSDRFSAERPKGSFSTLEIQRTEQGDSAMYLCASSLWLAGGYNEQFFGPGTRLTVL.

V gene TRBV25-1 combines with J gene TRBJ2-1, with 11 bases that match TRBD2. Germline lookup yields CDR1 MGHDK and CDR2 SYGVNS. The junction had 5 bases not matched to a gene; V was cut back by 5 bases and J by 8 bases. This CDR3 spans 14 amino acids. CDR3 in DNA: TGTGCCAGCAGTCCACTAGCGGGAGCCCATGAGCAGTTCTTC. It specifies CASSPLAGAHEQFF.

This clone has just a few counts. The chain couples TRBV7-9 to TRBJ1-2; D not certain. This CDR3 is built from 12 residues. V gave up 5 bases and J gave up 0 bases, with 4 bases separating them. Germline lookup yields CDR1 SEHNR and CDR2 FQNEAQ (reference sequence). In DNA form, the CDR3 reads TGTGCCAGCAGCGACTCTAACTATGGCTACACCTTC. It codes for CASSDSNYGYTF.

The J gene is TRBJ1-5, the V gene TRBV5-1; 8 bases align to TRBD1. V lost 3 bases to trimming and J lost 9 bases; unmatched junction nucleotides: 8. CDR1 and CDR2 from the germline V gene are SGHRS and YFSETQ. The CDR3 length is 14 residues. The CDR3: CASSSGQGGRPQHF. In DNA, the CDR3 is TGCGCCAGCAGCTCCGGACAGGGAGGGAGGCCCCAGCATTTT.

The chain employs TRBV28 and TRBJ2-7; TRBD2 might be the D (6 bases). Germline-derived CDR1 and CDR2 are MDHEN and SYDVKM. The CDR3 loop spans 14 amino acids. Between the trimmed V and J ends, which lost 5 bases and 5 bases, there was a span of 16 bases. The DNA for the CDR3 is TGTGCCAGCAGTCGGGGGAGGCGGGTGGACGAGCAGTACTTC. As protein: CASSRGRRVDEQYF. The complete variable domain, with remaining parts taken from reference TRBV28 and TRBJ2-7, reads DVKVTQSSRYLVKRTGEKVFLECVQDMDHENMFWYRQDPGLGLRLIYFSYDVKMKEKGDIPEGYSVSREKKERFSLILESASTNQTSMYLCASSRGRRVDEQYFGPGTRLTVT.

This clone was counted between two and nine times. The rearrangement links TRBV7-3 to TRBJ1-2; no clear D. The length of the CDR3 is 13 residues. Germline CDR1 reads SGHTA; CDR2 reads FQGTGA. Between the trimmed V and J ends, which lost 5 bases and 4 bases, there was a span of 11 bases. The CDR3 reads CASSPPGSYGYTF. The CDR3 nucleotides are TGTGCCAGCAGCCCCCCCGGGAGCTATGGCTACACCTTC.

A single count supports this clone. V is TRBV5-4 and J is TRBJ1-3, with D maybe TRBD1 (6 bases). Trimming pared 5 bases from V and 7 bases from J, leaving 16 bases between. Germline V gene lookup returns CDR1 SGHNT and CDR2 YYREEE (reference sequence). The CDR3 length is 14 residues. CDR3 loop: CASSHTGSGNTIYF. The DNA of the CDR3 is TGTGCCAGCAGTCATACAGGGTCGGGGAACACCATATATTTT. Drawing the rest from reference TRBV5-4 and TRBJ1-3, the complete variable domain is ETGVTQSPTHLIKTRGQQVTLRCSSQSGHNTVSWYQQALGQGPQFIFQYYREEENGRGNFPPRFSGLQFPNYSSELNVNALELDDSALYLCASSHTGSGNTIYFGEGSWLTVV.

DNA of the CDR3: TGTGCCAGCAGTGAACTAGGTCAGGGTGAGCAGTTCTTC. Its translation: CASSELGQGEQFF. The chain carries TRBV2 and TRBJ2-1, with D possibly matching TRBD1 (5 bases). Germline assignment: CDR1 SNHLY and CDR2 FYNNEI. The CDR3 runs 13 residues. Trimming shortened V by 2 bases and J by 9 bases, and 11 bases separated the two germline ends.

This clone was detected only a few times. The chain recombines TRBV6-5 with TRBJ1-5, with D perhaps TRBD1 (5 bases). The CDR3 sequence is 15 residues long. Trimming stripped 0 bases from V and 1 base from J, with 7 bases between. CDR1 and CDR2 from the germline V gene are MNHEY and SVGAGI. The CDR3 loop reads CASSYSHRSNQPQHF. Written as DNA, the CDR3 is TGTGCCAGCAGTTACTCGCACAGGAGCAATCAGCCCCAGCATTTT.

The chain employs TRBV10-3 and TRBJ2-1; 11 nucleotides match TRBD2. The V gene end was trimmed by 8 bases and the J gene end by 10 bases; junction bases not matched to a gene: 13. CDR3 length equals 15 residues. Per the germline V gene, CDR1 is ENHRY and CDR2 is SYGVKD. DNA of the CDR3: TGTGCCATCGCTACCGGTAGCGGGAGGGCTCGGGAGCAGTTCTTC. Translation: CAIATGSGRAREQFF.

The chain couples TRBV10-1 to TRBJ2-5; D is unresolved. The closer fit of TRBJ2-7 to the DNA end suggests the J call may be wrong. The CDR3 loop spans 12 amino acids. CDR1 and CDR2 (germline): WNHNN, SYGVQD (reference sequence). The CDR3: CASSESWYEQYF. The CDR3 region has the DNA TGCGCCAGCAGTGAGTCGTGGTACGAGCAGTACTTC.

The genes are TRBV6-4 and TRBJ2-1; D unclear. The germline gives CDR1 MRHNA, CDR2 SNTAGT. The V gene lost 2 bases and the J gene lost 7 bases, with 6 bases spanning the gap. The CDR3 is 12 residues long. The CDR3 reads CASSDNMNEQFF. The CDR3 nucleotides read TGTGCCAGCAGTGACAATATGAATGAGCAGTTCTTC.

In regard to this clone: The junction shows a germline mismatch at one end, possibly a read error. This chain uses TRBV7-8 with TRBJ2-7, with D hard to call. The CDR3 is made up of 12 amino acids. Germline V gene data show CDR1 as SGHVS and CDR2 as FQNEAQ. The CDR3 loop is CASSLSRFSPLF. The CDR3 DNA reads as TGTGCCAGCAGCTTATCTAGATTTAGCCCCTTATTC.

This chain uses TRBV28 with TRBJ1-5; 9 nucleotides match TRBD1. Germline-derived CDR1 and CDR2 are MDHEN and SYDVKM. The V segment lost 6 bases and the J segment 8 bases; nucleotides outside the gene matches: 11. The CDR3 covers 15 residues. DNA of the CDR3: TGTGCCAGCAGCCGAAGAACAGGGGGCATGGAGCCCCAGCATTTT. Translated: CASSRRTGGMEPQHF.

The CDR3 spells CASSFPGSALYEQYF. The CDR3, as DNA: TGTGCCAGCAGCTTTCCCGGGAGCGCTTTGTACGAGCAGTACTTC. This chain uses TRBV7-9 with TRBJ2-7; possibly TRBD2 for D (6 bases). The germline V gene encodes CDR1 SEHNR and CDR2 FQNEAQ (reference sequence). The V end was cut by 3 bases, the J end by 4 bases, with 16 bases between. The CDR3 loop spans 15 amino acids.

This clone was observed a handful of times. The chain employs TRBV28 and TRBJ2-5, with D uncertain. V was clipped by 1 base and J by 5 bases, with 5 bases between them. The germline CDR1 and CDR2 sequences are MDHEN and SYDVKM. The CDR3 runs 12 residues. In DNA form, the CDR3 reads TGTGCCAGCAGTTTATTCATGGAGACCCAGTACTTC. It is translated as CASSLFMETQYF.

V is TRBV28 and J is TRBJ2-5, with TRBD2 identical over 10 bases. Per germline, CDR1 MDHEN and CDR2 SYDVKM. The V segment lost 6 bases and the J segment 2 bases; nucleotides outside the gene matches: 9. This CDR3 has 16 amino acids. CDR3 bases: TGTGCCAGCAGGGGACTAACTAGCGGGACACAAGAGACCCAGTACTTC. Its protein product is CASRGLTSGTQETQYF.

This chain connects TRBV5-1 to TRBJ2-3, with no clear D. The germline V and J ends were trimmed by 0 bases and 0 bases, with 8 bases remaining between them. The CDR3 has 15 residues. Germline lookup yields CDR1 SGHRS and CDR2 YFSETQ. The CDR3 protein is CASSLEAKSTDTQYF. CDR3 in DNA: TGCGCCAGCAGCTTGGAAGCGAAAAGCACAGATACGCAGTATTTT. Full variable domain (outside the CDR3, taken from reference TRBV5-1 and TRBJ2-3): KAGVTQTPRYLIKTRGQQVTLSCSPISGHRSVSWYQQTPGQGLQFLFEYFSETQRNKGNFPGRFSGRQFSNSRSEMNVSTLELGDSALYLCASSLEAKSTDTQYFGPGTRLTVL.